This is a list of T cell receptor beta chains from one sample in a study of OX40 agonist ivuxolimab in advanced cancers. Here immunoSEQ multiplex PCR was the method, and the copy in TCRdb shows in-frame clones only, minus some. The table lists about 80,000 clones, around 80% of them singletons. Specimen: CD4+ or CD8+ T cells sorted from blood, collected in a trial of the OX40 agonist ivuxolimab. Receptors originate from an adult with an advanced solid tumor such as melanoma, head and neck, liver or kidney cancer. Both conserved end residues are part of each CDR3.

CDR3 length: 14; V gene: TRBV5-1; J gene: TRBJ2-1; CDR3 protein: CASSPEGLHNEQFF
CDR3 length: 15; V gene: TRBV10-3; J gene: TRBJ1-3; CDR3 protein: CAIRGPGTGGNTIYF
CDR3 length: 15; V gene: TRBV19; J gene: TRBJ2-1; CDR3 protein: CASSTLAGGPQEQFF
CDR3 length: 14; V gene: TRBV30; J gene: TRBJ1-4; CDR3 protein: CAWSVQGTGEKLFF
CDR3 length: 15; V gene: TRBV7-2; J gene: TRBJ2-1; CDR3 protein: CASSDNEDFWNEQFF
CDR3 length: 13; V gene: TRBV6-5; J gene: TRBJ1-1; CDR3 protein: CASSYNRGTEAFF
CDR3 length: 15; V gene: TRBV4-1; J gene: TRBJ1-5; CDR3 protein: CASSQEGGPGKPQHF
CDR3 length: 14; V gene: TRBV7-3; J gene: TRBJ1-5; CDR3 protein: CASSLAGSNQPQHF
CDR3 length: 13; V gene: TRBV10-3; J gene: TRBJ1-1; CDR3 protein: CAISEVLATEAFF
CDR3 length: 13; V gene: TRBV6-5; J gene: TRBJ2-7; CDR3 protein: CASRRGPNYEQYF
CDR3 length: 12; V gene: TRBV6-9; J gene: TRBJ1-2; CDR3 protein: CASSGDRAGYTF
CDR3 length: 16; V gene: TRBV28; J gene: TRBJ1-2; CDR3 protein: CASSSRQGPNPYGYTF
CDR3 length: 12; V gene: TRBV7-9; J gene: TRBJ1-1; CDR3 protein: CASSLGSSEAFF
CDR3 length: 14; V gene: TRBV9; J gene: TRBJ2-5; CDR3 protein: CASSVVGTAETQYF
CDR3 length: 14; V gene: TRBV7-8; J gene: TRBJ2-7; CDR3 protein: CASSFGGLSYEQYF
CDR3 length: 15; V gene: TRBV28; J gene: TRBJ2-1; CDR3 protein: CASSPPTSIYNEQFF
CDR3 length: 14; V gene: TRBV7-2; J gene: TRBJ2-1; CDR3 protein: CASSLGGSSNEQFF
CDR3 length: 17; V gene: TRBV11-2; J gene: TRBJ1-3; CDR3 protein: CASSLAPRGHLGNTIYF
CDR3 length: 13; V gene: TRBV27; J gene: TRBJ1-4; CDR3 protein: CASSDRANEKLFF
CDR3 length: 18; V gene: TRBV7-3; J gene: TRBJ2-7; CDR3 protein: CASSPNRGTSGRSVEQYF
CDR3 length: 14; V gene: TRBV11-2; J gene: TRBJ2-1; CDR3 protein: CASSFLALSNEQFF
CDR3 length: 13; V gene: TRBV7-2; J gene: TRBJ2-7; CDR3 protein: CASSLGRVSGEYF
CDR3 length: 16; V gene: TRBV28; J gene: TRBJ1-1; CDR3 protein: CASIPGQGFMNTEAFF
CDR3 length: 13; V gene: TRBV27; J gene: TRBJ2-2; CDR3 protein: CASSLQGAGELFF
CDR3 length: 12; V gene: TRBV28; J gene: TRBJ1-1; CDR3 protein: CASTQGPLEAFF
CDR3 length: 17; V gene: TRBV4-3; J gene: TRBJ2-7; CDR3 protein: CASSQEEGGQGDYEQYF
CDR3 length: 12; V gene: TRBV7-8; J gene: TRBJ2-1; CDR3 protein: CASSLEGYEQFF
CDR3 length: 16; V gene: TRBV15; J gene: TRBJ1-6; CDR3 protein: CATSRGQGARNSPLHF
CDR3 length: 16; V gene: TRBV9; J gene: TRBJ2-3; CDR3 protein: CASSVGGIFLTDTQYF
CDR3 length: 13; V gene: TRBV5-1; J gene: TRBJ2-5; CDR3 protein: CASKLSEGETQYF
CDR3 length: 15; V gene: TRBV6-5; J gene: TRBJ2-5; CDR3 protein: CASSRLAGDVETQYF
CDR3 length: 17; V gene: TRBV4-2; J gene: TRBJ1-2; CDR3 protein: CASSQDLRGQGYYGYTF
CDR3 length: 15; V gene: TRBV11-2; J gene: TRBJ1-1; CDR3 protein: CASSLSSGFNTEAFF
CDR3 length: 16; V gene: TRBV7-9; J gene: TRBJ1-2; CDR3 protein: CASSPRDRVVDYGYTF
CDR3 length: 12; V gene: TRBV11-2; J gene: TRBJ1-2; CDR3 protein: CASSSEGDGYTF
CDR3 length: 14; V gene: TRBV27; J gene: TRBJ1-6; CDR3 protein: CASRRDIYNSPLHF
CDR3 length: 14; V gene: TRBV2; J gene: TRBJ1-4; CDR3 protein: CASSGQGLNEKLFF
CDR3 length: 20; V gene: TRBV7-8; J gene: TRBJ2-1; CDR3 protein: CASSLRGQRGALGSYNEQFF
CDR3 length: 14; V gene: TRBV7-2; J gene: TRBJ2-1; CDR3 protein: CASSLDGLNNEQFF
CDR3 length: 15; V gene: TRBV5-4; J gene: TRBJ1-6; CDR3 protein: CASSLAGTLNSPLHF
CDR3 length: 18; V gene: TRBV13; J gene: TRBJ2-7; CDR3 protein: CASSSTPGLRYLSYEQYF
CDR3 length: 14; V gene: TRBV28; J gene: TRBJ1-2; CDR3 protein: CASSFGAGSYGYTF
CDR3 length: 13; V gene: TRBV28; J gene: TRBJ2-4; CDR3 protein: CATEALAKNIQYF
CDR3 length: 15; V gene: TRBV28; J gene: TRBJ2-5; CDR3 protein: CAKTGRKRSQETQYF
CDR3 length: 13; V gene: TRBV10-1; J gene: TRBJ1-1; CDR3 protein: CASSATRNTEAFF
CDR3 length: 13; V gene: TRBV4-1; J gene: TRBJ2-7; CDR3 protein: CASSLLTPYEQYF
CDR3 length: 15; V gene: TRBV11-2; J gene: TRBJ1-5; CDR3 protein: CASSGSGVGNQPQHF
CDR3 length: 16; V gene: TRBV5-8; J gene: TRBJ1-4; CDR3 protein: CASRGGQGARGEKLFF
CDR3 length: 16; V gene: TRBV28; J gene: TRBJ2-7; CDR3 protein: CASSLFRGQGAYEQYF
CDR3 length: 15; V gene: TRBV2; J gene: TRBJ2-7; CDR3 protein: CASSETSGNSYEQYF